These T cell receptor beta chains were read from a single sample in a study of blood T cell repertoires in COVID-19. Profiling relied on immunoSEQ multiplex PCR, and the TCRdb table lists in-frame clones only, not all of them. The sample holds 100,000 or so clones; around 84% are singletons and the top ten take about 3%. Source material: peripheral blood. Source of these receptors: a man aged 50-60 years with active or convalescent COVID-19. The CDR3 runs from the conserved cysteine through the conserved F or W. Each record gives: D gene, J gene, clone size, V gene, CDR3 DNA, CDR3 protein. The D gene is left open where the match is weak. Some rows mark clone size as missing; the rest say once, few, many or name a class of expanded clone.

d_gene: TRBD2
j_gene: TRBJ2-3
abundance: NA
v_gene: TRBV5-1
CDR3nt: TGCGCCAGGGGACTAGCGGACACGCAGTATTTT
CDR3aa: CARGLADTQYF

d_gene: NA
j_gene: TRBJ2-1
abundance: NA
v_gene: TRBV4-1
CDR3nt: TGCGCCAGCAGCCAATTGTTCCGAGGAGGCAATGAGCAGTTCTTC
CDR3aa: CASSQLFRGGNEQFF

d_gene: TRBD2
j_gene: TRBJ2-3
abundance: NA
v_gene: TRBV5-4
CDR3nt: TGTGCTAGCAGCAGAAAACTAGCGGGGGGACCCACAGATACGCAGTATTTT
CDR3aa: CASSRKLAGGPTDTQYF

d_gene: NA
j_gene: TRBJ1-6
abundance: NA
v_gene: TRBV11-3
CDR3nt: TGTGCCAGCAGCCGCCGTGGAGGGCTAGATTCACCCCTCCACTTT
CDR3aa: CASSRRGGLDSPLHF

d_gene: NA
j_gene: TRBJ1-2
abundance: once
v_gene: TRBV3-1/TRBV3-2
CDR3nt: TGTGCCAGCAGAGGGGGTAACTATGGCTACACCTTC
CDR3aa: CASRGGNYGYTF

d_gene: NA
j_gene: TRBJ2-7
abundance: NA
v_gene: TRBV10-3
CDR3nt: TGTGCCATCAGTGAGGACACCAGCTCCTACGAGCAGTACTTC
CDR3aa: CAISEDTSSYEQYF

d_gene: TRBD1
j_gene: TRBJ1-2
abundance: NA
v_gene: TRBV2
CDR3nt: TGTGCCAGCACTCGCTACCGGGACAGGGATGTTGGTGGCTACACCTTC
CDR3aa: CASTRYRDRDVGGYTF

d_gene: TRBD1
j_gene: TRBJ1-1
abundance: NA
v_gene: TRBV7-8
CDR3nt: TGTGCCAGCAGCAGCCATCAGGGGGTTATTACTGAAGCTTTCTTT
CDR3aa: CASSSHQGVITEAFF

d_gene: NA
j_gene: TRBJ1-3
abundance: NA
v_gene: TRBV5-1
CDR3nt: TGCGCCAGCAGCCCAACAGGGAGCTCTGGAAACACCATATATTTT
CDR3aa: CASSPTGSSGNTIYF

d_gene: TRBD1
j_gene: TRBJ2-6
abundance: NA
v_gene: TRBV15
CDR3nt: TGTGCCACCAGCAGTCAGGGGGCTGGGGCCAACGTCCTGACTTTC
CDR3aa: CATSSQGAGANVLTF

d_gene: TRBD2
j_gene: TRBJ2-1
abundance: NA
v_gene: TRBV28
CDR3nt: TGTGCCAGCAGGACCGGGACTAGCCCTCAAGGGATATACAATGAGCAGTTCTTC
CDR3aa: CASRTGTSPQGIYNEQFF

d_gene: TRBD1
j_gene: TRBJ2-7
abundance: NA
v_gene: TRBV19
CDR3nt: TGTGCCAGTAGTCTCCGGGACAGGGGAACCGAGCAGTACTTC
CDR3aa: CASSLRDRGTEQYF

d_gene: NA
j_gene: TRBJ1-4
abundance: NA
v_gene: TRBV28
CDR3nt: TGTGCCAGCGGGCCTGCTGCAACTAATGAAAAACTGTTTTTT
CDR3aa: CASGPAATNEKLFF

d_gene: NA
j_gene: TRBJ1-2
abundance: NA
v_gene: TRBV7-9
CDR3nt: TGTGCCAGCAGCCCGGGACAAGGAACGTATGGCTACACCTTC
CDR3aa: CASSPGQGTYGYTF

d_gene: TRBD2
j_gene: TRBJ2-2
abundance: once
v_gene: TRBV19
CDR3nt: TGTGCCACTACCCGGGGGGGCTTCACCGGGGAGCTGTTTTTT
CDR3aa: CATTRGGFTGELFF

d_gene: NA
j_gene: TRBJ1-2
abundance: NA
v_gene: TRBV28
CDR3nt: TGTGCCAGCATCCTGGGGGGAGGTACCTATGGCTACACCTTC
CDR3aa: CASILGGGTYGYTF

d_gene: TRBD2
j_gene: TRBJ2-3
abundance: NA
v_gene: TRBV6-5
CDR3nt: TGTGCCAGCAGTTACACCGGGACTAGTTTTGCAGATACGCAGTATTTT
CDR3aa: CASSYTGTSFADTQYF

d_gene: NA
j_gene: TRBJ1-5
abundance: NA
v_gene: TRBV18
CDR3nt: TGTGCCAGCTCGGCGGAGAGGAGCAATCAGCCCCAGCATTTT
CDR3aa: CASSAERSNQPQHF

d_gene: TRBD1
j_gene: TRBJ1-5
abundance: NA
v_gene: TRBV2
CDR3nt: TGTGCCAGCAGTCCGGGGACAGGGCCCAATCAGCCCCAGCATTTT
CDR3aa: CASSPGTGPNQPQHF

d_gene: TRBD2
j_gene: TRBJ2-1
abundance: NA
v_gene: TRBV5-1
CDR3nt: TGCGCCAGCAGCTTGGATAGCGGGGTCTACAATGAGCAGTTCTTC
CDR3aa: CASSLDSGVYNEQFF

d_gene: TRBD2
j_gene: TRBJ2-2
abundance: NA
v_gene: TRBV19
CDR3nt: TGTGCCAGTACGGTAATAGCGGGCCAAACCGGGGAGCTGTTTTTT
CDR3aa: CASTVIAGQTGELFF

d_gene: NA
j_gene: TRBJ1-5
abundance: NA
v_gene: TRBV24-1
CDR3nt: TGTGCCACCAGTGATTCCTCGGAGTTAAGGGGCTGGAATCAGCCCCAGCATTTT
CDR3aa: CATSDSSELRGWNQPQHF

d_gene: TRBD1
j_gene: TRBJ2-5
abundance: NA
v_gene: TRBV10-3
CDR3nt: TGTGCCATTAGAGCCTCGACAGGGGAAGAGACCCAGTACTTC
CDR3aa: CAIRASTGEETQYF

d_gene: NA
j_gene: TRBJ2-5
abundance: NA
v_gene: TRBV4-2
CDR3nt: TGTGCCAGCAGCCAAGATATGCCGGGGGAAGAGACCCAGTACTTC
CDR3aa: CASSQDMPGEETQYF

d_gene: NA
j_gene: TRBJ2-5
abundance: NA
v_gene: TRBV14
CDR3nt: TGTGCCAGCAGCCAAGAGAAGCCGGGACTCTCCTGGGGGACCCAGTACTTC
CDR3aa: CASSQEKPGLSWGTQYF

d_gene: NA
j_gene: TRBJ2-5
abundance: NA
v_gene: TRBV25-1
CDR3nt: TGTGCCAGCAGTGAAGGCCCCCAAGAGACCCAGTACTTC
CDR3aa: CASSEGPQETQYF

d_gene: TRBD1
j_gene: TRBJ1-2
abundance: NA
v_gene: TRBV20-1
CDR3nt: TGCAGTGCTACCCGGACAGGGTCAAACACCTTC
CDR3aa: CSATRTGSNTF

d_gene: NA
j_gene: TRBJ1-4
abundance: NA
v_gene: TRBV6-6
CDR3nt: TGTGCCAGCAGTTTCCCCCTTAATGAAAAACTGTTTTTT
CDR3aa: CASSFPLNEKLFF

d_gene: TRBD1
j_gene: TRBJ1-1
abundance: NA
v_gene: TRBV5-4
CDR3nt: TGTGCCAGCAACAACAGGGGTGAAGCTTTCTTT
CDR3aa: CASNNRGEAFF

d_gene: TRBD1
j_gene: TRBJ2-2
abundance: NA
v_gene: TRBV7-9
CDR3nt: TGTGCCAGCAGCCCAGGGACAGGGGCCACCGGGGAGCTGTTTTTT
CDR3aa: CASSPGTGATGELFF

d_gene: NA
j_gene: TRBJ1-6
abundance: NA
v_gene: TRBV19
CDR3nt: TGTGCCAGTAGTATAGATTACAGGAATTCACCCCTCCACTTT
CDR3aa: CASSIDYRNSPLHF

d_gene: TRBD2
j_gene: TRBJ2-4
abundance: NA
v_gene: TRBV4-1
CDR3nt: TGCGCCAGCAGCCAAGAGGCCCAGCGGGGGGGCCTGGACATTCAGTACTTC
CDR3aa: CASSQEAQRGGLDIQYF

d_gene: TRBD1
j_gene: TRBJ1-4
abundance: NA
v_gene: TRBV6-1
CDR3nt: TGTGCCAGCAGTTCGGGACAGGCTAATGAAAAACTGTTTTTT
CDR3aa: CASSSGQANEKLFF

d_gene: NA
j_gene: TRBJ1-6
abundance: NA
v_gene: TRBV19
CDR3nt: TGTGCCAGTAGTATGTACAGCGGCTCACCCCTCCACTTT
CDR3aa: CASSMYSGSPLHF

d_gene: NA
j_gene: TRBJ1-5
abundance: NA
v_gene: TRBV29-1
CDR3nt: TGCAGCGTTGGGAGTGACAGCCCCAATCAGCCCCAGCATTTT
CDR3aa: CSVGSDSPNQPQHF

d_gene: NA
j_gene: TRBJ2-3
abundance: NA
v_gene: TRBV27
CDR3nt: TGTGCCAGCAGTTTCGGGTCGACCTCCACAGATACGCAGTATTTT
CDR3aa: CASSFGSTSTDTQYF

d_gene: NA
j_gene: TRBJ2-5
abundance: NA
v_gene: TRBV7-9
CDR3nt: TGTGCCAGCAGTGGGGGGAGCGAGACCCAGTACTTC
CDR3aa: CASSGGSETQYF